The 23 T cell receptor beta chains presented below share a single source sample, sequenced in a study of cytomegalovirus exposure and HLA in healthy donors. It was with 60 Vbeta and 13 Jbeta primers that the PCR ran. Only in-frame clones appear in the TCRdb table, and some are missing; sequencing was by immunoSEQ multiplex PCR. The sample comprises approximately 240,000 clones, just over 75% of which are singletons, and roughly 2.5% rests with the top ten. Sequencing input: PBMCs. The source is a woman aged 55-70 years in good health and CMV-seropositive.

The V gene is TRBV7-2, the J gene TRBJ2-3; D may be TRBD2 (5 bases). The germline gives CDR1 SGHTA, CDR2 FQGNSA. The V end was cut by 1 base, the J end by 0 bases, with 8 bases between. This CDR3 spans 15 amino acids. The CDR3 reads CASSLVGGSTDTQYF. The CDR3 nucleotides read TGTGCCAGCAGCTTAGTGGGCGGGAGCACAGATACGCAGTATTTT.

The rearrangement uses TRBV6-5 and TRBJ2-7; a possible D gene is TRBD2 (7 bases). CDR3 length: 15 amino acids. The germline V gene has CDR1 MNHEY and CDR2 SVGAGI. V lost 5 bases and J 4 bases, leaving 18 bases between the germline ends. The DNA of the CDR3 is TGTGCCAGCAGTGCTGGGGGCGGGAGTCCGTACGAGCAGTACTTC. Amino acids: CASSAGGGSPYEQYF.

The CDR3 sequence is CAISEPERIVQFF. The CDR3 bases are TGTGCCATCAGTGAGCCTGAGAGGATAGTGCAGTTCTTC. The V call is TRBV10-3, the J call TRBJ2-1; D is undetermined. Looked up from germline, CDR1 is ENHRY and CDR2 is SYGVKD. This CDR3 contains 13 residues. The V gene lost 2 bases and the J gene lost 12 bases, with 14 bases spanning the gap.

The J gene is TRBJ2-7, the V gene TRBV5-1; maybe TRBD1 (6 bases). CDR1 SGHRS and CDR2 YFSETQ come from the germline V gene. The CDR3 is 16 residues long. V was cut by 0 bases and J by 4 bases, with 17 bases left in between. For the CDR3, the DNA is TGCGCCAGCAGCTTGGCCGACAGGACAGAATCGTACGAGCAGTACTTC. Translation gives CASSLADRTESYEQYF.

A single count supports this clone. This chain joins TRBV14 and TRBJ2-5; 7 bases align to TRBD2. The CDR3 spans 16 residues. J was trimmed by 0 bases and V by 2 bases; bases with no gene match: 6. CDR1 and CDR2 from the germline V gene are SGHDN and FVKESK. The CDR3 DNA follows: TGTGCCAGCAGCCAATCCAGCGGGGTGTACCAAGAGACCCAGTACTTC. Its translation: CASSQSSGVYQETQYF. Using reference TRBV14 and TRBJ2-5 for the parts outside the CDR3, the full variable domain is EAGVTQFPSHSVIEKGQTVTLRCDPISGHDNLYWYRRVMGKEIKFLLHFVKESKQDESGMPNNRFLAERTGGTYSTLKVQPAELEDSGVYFCASSQSSGVYQETQYFGPGTRLLVL.

V and J are TRBV30 and TRBJ1-2, with D unclear. The CDR3 contains 15 residues. Germline values: CDR1 GTSNPN, CDR2 SVGIG (reference sequence). The ends were cut back, 2 bases at V and 2 bases at J, with 15 bases in the middle. CDR3 region: CAWSISRTGNYGYTF. The CDR3 DNA reads TGTGCCTGGAGTATCTCTCGAACGGGGAACTATGGCTACACCTTC.

This chain links TRBV30 with TRBJ1-2, with a tentative D call TRBD1 (5 bases). The CDR3 consists of 13 residues. Looked up from germline, CDR1 is GTSNPN and CDR2 is SVGIG (reference sequence). The V end lost 6 bases, the J end lost 6 bases, and 17 bases lay between the germline ends. The CDR3 sequence is CACTPGRGDGYTF. CDR3 DNA sequence: TGTGCCTGCACTCCAGGGCGGGGGGATGGCTACACCTTC.

This clone has a handful of counts. The chain joins TRBV5-4 to TRBJ1-3, with 8 bases that match TRBD1. The V gene end was trimmed by 0 bases and the J gene end by 2 bases; junction bases not matched to a gene: 1. The CDR3 sequence is 15 residues long. CDR1 and CDR2 (germline): SGHNT, YYREEE (reference sequence). The CDR3 loop is CASSLETGAGNTIYF. CDR3 nucleotide sequence: TGTGCCAGCAGCTTGGAGACAGGGGCTGGAAACACCATATATTTT.

Only a few counts were recorded for this clone. The chain joins TRBV6-5 to TRBJ1-5, with D possibly matching TRBD1 (5 bases). Germline V CDR1 and CDR2: MNHEY, SVGAGI. The CDR3 has 15 amino acids. Trimming cost V 2 bases and J 1 base, with 9 bases left between them. The CDR3 bases are TGTGCCAGCAGTTACGACAGTACAAGCAATCAGCCCCAGCATTTT. Protein: CASSYDSTSNQPQHF.

V usage is TRBV4-3 and J usage is TRBJ1-5; D might be TRBD1 (5 bases). Germline V lookup: CDR1 LGHNA, CDR2 YSLEER. The V end was cut by 0 bases, the J end by 5 bases, with 11 bases between. The CDR3 length is 15 residues. CDR3 loop: CASSQDRGNHQPQHF. DNA of the CDR3: TGCGCCAGCAGCCAAGATAGGGGTAACCATCAGCCCCAGCATTTT.

This rearrangement joins TRBV4-1 to TRBJ1-5; 8 bases fit TRBD1. V shed 5 bases and J 1 base; nucleotides not matched to a gene: 4. CDR1 MGHRA and CDR2 YSYEKL come from the germline V gene. CDR3 length: 15 amino acids. This CDR3 reads CASSFGQGSNQPQHF. The CDR3 DNA sequence: TGCGCCAGCAGCTTCGGACAGGGAAGCAATCAGCCCCAGCATTTT.

This chain joins TRBV21-1 and TRBJ1-2. TRBV21-1 is marked as a pseudogene. CDR3 length: 14 residues. The CDR3 here is CASKKGGNNYGYTF. The DNA for the CDR3 is TGTGCCAGCAAAAAAGGAGGGAATAACTATGGCTACACCTTC.

V and J are TRBV21-1 and TRBJ2-5; no check of the table's D call, TRBD2, against the DNA was made. TRBV21-1 is reported as a pseudogene. CDR3 length: 15 residues. DNA for the CDR3: TGTGCCAGCAGCCCCGGTGGGGAGGGGAGAGAGACCCAGTACTTC. Its protein product is CASSPGGEGRETQYF.

The chain links TRBV2 to TRBJ2-7; D is perhaps TRBD2 (5 bases). Germline CDR1 and CDR2: SNHLY and FYNNEI. The CDR3 contains 13 residues. Trimming took off 8 bases at V and 3 bases at J, with 14 bases between the two ends. The DNA for the CDR3 is TGTGCCAGCCACGGGGTACGGGGCTACGAGCAGTACTTC. Residues: CASHGVRGYEQYF. The complete variable domain, with remaining parts taken from reference TRBV2 and TRBJ2-7, reads EPEVTQTPSHQVTQMGQEVILRCVPISNHLYFYWYRQILGQKVEFLVSFYNNEISEKSEIFDDQFSVERPDGSNFTLKIRSTKLEDSAMYFCASHGVRGYEQYFGPGTRLTVT.

V gene TRBV6-1 combines with J gene TRBJ2-7; D is unclear. The V end lost 4 bases, the J end lost 4 bases, and 8 bases lay between the germline ends. The CDR3 length is 12 residues. Germline assignment: CDR1 MNHNS and CDR2 SASEGT. The CDR3 sequence: CASSGQFYEQYF. Here the CDR3 DNA reads TGTGCCAGCAGTGGGCAGTTTTACGAGCAGTACTTC.

This chain joins TRBV7-4 and TRBJ2-1, with 10 bases matching TRBD1. V shed 3 bases, J shed 4 bases, and the junction held 15 bases outside the gene matches. CDR1 SGHVT and CDR2 SQSDAQ come from the germline V gene. The CDR3 is 19 residues long. Here the CDR3 reads CASSLGTGDTRGCYNEQFF. In DNA, the CDR3 is TGTGCCAGCAGCTTGGGGACAGGGGATACGAGGGGGTGTTACAATGAGCAGTTCTTC.

This chain connects TRBV5-6 to TRBJ2-3; 12 bases match TRBD1. Germline V gene lookup returns CDR1 SGHDT and CDR2 YYEEEE. This CDR3 comprises 17 residues. Germline trimming cut 4 bases from V and 4 bases from J; bases unmatched to any gene: 10. In nucleotides, the CDR3 is TGTGCCAGCAGCCCTACTATGGGACAGGGGGCCTCAGATACGCAGTATTTT. Protein sequence: CASSPTMGQGASDTQYF.

The V gene is TRBV4-3, the J gene TRBJ2-5, with 7 bases matching TRBD2. Gene TRBJ2-7 matches the end of the DNA better, so the J call may be wrong. Germline CDR1 is LGHNA and CDR2 is YSLEER. The CDR3 sequence is 15 residues long. CDR3 nucleotide sequence: TGCGCCAGCAGCCAAGAGCAGCGGGGCTCCTACGAGCAGTACTTC. It yields the protein CASSQEQRGSYEQYF.

This clone was seen only a few times. V is TRBV9 and J is TRBJ2-1, with D tentatively TRBD2 (5 bases). The CDR3 has 13 residues. V was clipped by 0 bases and J by 7 bases, with 8 bases between them. CDR1 and CDR2 (germline): SGDLS, YYNGEE. For the CDR3, the DNA is TGTGCCAGCAGCGTAGTTCGCGGGAATGAGCAGTTCTTC. It encodes CASSVVRGNEQFF.

This chain joins TRBV10-3 and TRBJ1-1; D is unresolved. The CDR3 consists of 14 residues. V dropped 0 bases and J dropped 4 bases, with 9 bases sitting between them. The V gene's germline CDR1 is ENHRY and CDR2 SYGVKD. CDR3 region: CAISESAVITEAFF. The DNA of the CDR3 is TGTGCCATCAGTGAGTCAGCGGTGATCACTGAAGCTTTCTTT.

The chain has TRBV18 and TRBJ2-3, with D unclear. Trimming left V 3 bases short and J 0 bases short, with 13 bases between. CDR3 length: 16 amino acids. Looked up from germline, CDR1 is KGHSH and CDR2 is LQKENI. The CDR3 reads CASSPTSTASTDTQYF. CDR3 nucleotides: TGTGCCAGCTCACCTACAAGCACAGCTAGCACAGATACGCAGTATTTT. The full variable domain, rest sourced from reference TRBV18 and TRBJ2-3, is NAGVMQNPRHLVRRRGQEARLRCSPMKGHSHVYWYRQLPEEGLKFMVYLQKENIIDESGMPKERFSAEFPKEGPSILRIQQVVRGDSAAYFCASSPTSTASTDTQYFGPGTRLTVL.

The chain links TRBV18 to TRBJ2-1; 13 nucleotides agree with TRBD2. The CDR3 is 15 residues long. With 2 bases clipped from V and 9 bases from J, the junction kept 4 bases outside the gene matches. Germline CDR1 reads KGHSH; CDR2 reads LQKENI. The CDR3 protein is CASSPVGTSGIEQFF. CDR3 DNA: TGTGCCAGCTCACCAGTCGGGACTAGCGGGATTGAGCAGTTCTTC.

The rearrangement uses TRBV7-7 and TRBJ1-3; possibly TRBD1 for D (6 bases). The germline CDR1 and CDR2 sequences are SSHAT and FNYEAQ (reference sequence). This CDR3 has 13 residues. With 5 bases removed from V and 4 bases from J, the gap between germline ends came to 9 bases. This chain's CDR3 is CASSPGQGNTIYF. CDR3 nucleotide sequence: TGTGCCAGCAGCCCTGGACAGGGAAACACCATATATTTT.